This TCR beta chain was sequenced in a study of T-cell reconstitution after alpha-beta-depleted transplantation in children. Study results and caveats: T cells produced anew were the main source of T-cell counts and diversity one year after transplant. Day-60 TCRbeta diversity that was high in some patients was derived from surviving recipient T cells and thymic progenitors. Reports say that about two months after transplant, the alpha-beta T cells came out of several hundred graft clones that had expanded.

CDR3 size: 15 residues. Trimming removed 3 bases from V and 0 bases from J; junction bases left unmatched: 5. The germline CDR1 and CDR2 sequences are LNHDA and SQIVND (reference sequence). For TCRbeta, the library was prepared with unique molecular identifiers. TCRdb independently ran MiXCR on the PCR reads; one entry per CDR3 protein. The table lists 600,000 or so distinct CDR3 sequences, around 23% of them singletons. As concerns this clonotype: Antigen specificity is unknown.

The TCR sequence derives from a boy under two years old who had a stem cell transplant for acute myeloid leukemia, so the T cells may come from the graft donor. The V gene is TRBV19, the J gene TRBJ2-7; 7 nucleotides line up with TRBD1. Sequenced here: PBMCs, mostly from graft donor cells, sampled 360 days after TCRalphabeta/CD19-depleted stem cell transplant. The CDR3 sequence: CASSMAGGSSYEQYF. DNA of the CDR3: TGTGCCAGTAGTATGGCAGGGGGAAGCTCCTACGAGCAGTACTTC.